This TCR beta chain was recorded in a study of T cells after yellow fever vaccination. Germline CDR1 and CDR2: SGHRS and YFSETQ. The CDR3 contains 13 residues. Deletions cut 2 bases from V and 0 bases from J, with 5 bases between. This clonotype was seen many times. UMIs were added to TCR cDNA along with a universal primer site when it was made by 5'RACE template switching. TCRdb called the 5' RACE reads again in MiXCR, with one record for every CDR3 protein. Of some 240,000 distinct CDR3 sequences listed, less than 3.5% were seen once; the top ten hold 3.2%. The chain employs TRBV5-1 and TRBJ1-2; no firm D call. Sequences were derived from CD4+ T cells sorted from PBMCs, sampled 10 days after the yellow fever booster vaccination. This TCR was sampled from a man in his late teens or twenties who received the YFV17D yellow fever vaccine. CDR3: CASSFQTNYGYTF. In nucleotides, the CDR3 is TGCGCCAGCAGCTTTCAGACTAACTATGGCTACACCTTC.